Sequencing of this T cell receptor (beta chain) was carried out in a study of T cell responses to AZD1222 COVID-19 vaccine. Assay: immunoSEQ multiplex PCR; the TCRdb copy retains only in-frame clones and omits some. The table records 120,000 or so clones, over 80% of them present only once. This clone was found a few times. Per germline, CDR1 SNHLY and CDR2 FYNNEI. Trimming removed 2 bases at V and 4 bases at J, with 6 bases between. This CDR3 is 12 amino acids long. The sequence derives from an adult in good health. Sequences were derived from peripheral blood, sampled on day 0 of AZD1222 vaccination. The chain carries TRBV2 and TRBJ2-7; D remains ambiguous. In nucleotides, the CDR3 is TGTGCCAGCAGTGAAAAGGAGTACGAGCAGTACTTC. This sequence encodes CASSEKEYEQYF.